A selection of T cell receptor beta chains follows, all from one sample in a study of blood T cell repertoires in COVID-19. Assay: immunoSEQ multiplex PCR; the TCRdb copy retains only in-frame clones and omits some. The sample carries 430,000 or so clones, about 87% recorded once. The sequenced material came from peripheral blood. All receptors derive from a man younger than 35 with COVID-19, enrolled during active disease. The CDR3 runs from the conserved cysteine through the conserved F or W. A D gene is named only where the DNA matches it firmly. Expanded clones get a size class; other rows say once, few or many, or leave the size out.

j_call clone_size d_call v_call cdr3_nt cdr3_aa
TRBJ2-7 - TRBD1 TRBV6-5 TGTGCCAGCAGACGGACAGGGGACTCCTACGAGCAGTACTTC CASRRTGDSYEQYF
TRBJ2-1 - - TRBV2 TGTGCCAGCAGTCCTCGGACTACCTACAATGAGCAGTTCTTC CASSPRTTYNEQFF
TRBJ2-7 - TRBD1 TRBV10-2 TGCGCCAGCAGTGGGCCCGGGACAGGGGTCTACGAGCAGTACTTC CASSGPGTGVYEQYF
TRBJ2-3 once - TRBV13 TGTGCCAGCAGCCCTAGACAGCAGCCGTTTCTTGATACGCAGTATTTT CASSPRQQPFLDTQYF
TRBJ1-2 - TRBD1 TRBV7-3 TGTGCCAGCAGCTTAAGTACAGCAGGGGGCTTCTATGGCTACACCTTC CASSLSTAGGFYGYTF
TRBJ1-1 - - TRBV7-9 TGTGCCAGCAGCTTCGATACAGGGCAAGCTTTCTTT CASSFDTGQAFF
TRBJ2-3 - - TRBV27 TGTGCCAGCAGTTTATACCCCGGTAGCACAGATACGCAGTATTTT CASSLYPGSTDTQYF
TRBJ2-6 - TRBD1 TRBV10-2 TGCGCCAGCTGGACAGGAACTAGCTCTGGGGCCAACGTCCTGACTTTC CASWTGTSSGANVLTF
TRBJ2-5 - TRBD2 TRBV24-1 TGTGCCACCAGTGAAGCGGGAGGGGGTCAAGAGACCCAGTACTTC CATSEAGGGQETQYF
TRBJ2-1 once TRBD2 TRBV7-3 TGTGCCAGCAGCTTAAATCCGGGAGGGCCGGTTGCCTACAATGAGCAGTTCTTC CASSLNPGGPVAYNEQFF
TRBJ1-2 few TRBD1 TRBV2 TGTGCCAGCAGTGAACAGGGGGACTATGGCTACACCTTC CASSEQGDYGYTF
TRBJ2-7 - TRBD2 TRBV2 TGTGCCAGCAGTCAGCTAGCGGGAGGGCCGGGCGAGCAGTACTTC CASSQLAGGPGEQYF
TRBJ2-7 - TRBD2 TRBV11-3 TGTGCCAGCAGCTCCGGGGGGGGCGAGCAGTACTTC CASSSGGGEQYF
TRBJ2-1 - TRBD2 TRBV11-2 TGTGCCAGCAGCCCTGGACTAGCTAGCTACAATGAGCAGTTCTTC CASSPGLASYNEQFF
TRBJ2-7 once - TRBV7-8 TGTGCCAGCAGCACCCTCTTCGGGAGCTCCTACGAGCAGTACTTC CASSTLFGSSYEQYF
TRBJ2-7 - - TRBV19 TGTGCCAGTAGGCTGACAAGCAGCTCCTACGAGCAGTACTTC CASRLTSSSYEQYF
TRBJ2-3 once - TRBV24-1 TGTGCCACCAGTGATTTGGCCAGCGAGCAGTATTTT CATSDLASEQYF
TRBJ2-2 - TRBD2 TRBV9 TGTGCCAGCAGCGTAGGAGCGGGACCCTACACCGGGGAGCTGTTTTTT CASSVGAGPYTGELFF
TRBJ2-1 - TRBD2 TRBV6-4 TGTGCCAATTCAGGGACTAGTGAGCAGTTCTTC CANSGTSEQFF
TRBJ2-1 - - TRBV7-9 TGTGCCAGCAGCTTCGCCGGACTGGCAGGCCCCGGCGATGAGCAGTTCTTC CASSFAGLAGPGDEQFF
TRBJ2-5 - - TRBV5-1 TGCGCCAGCAGCGTATCCGGGGTCCAGGAGACCCAGTACTTC CASSVSGVQETQYF
TRBJ2-7 - - TRBV19 TGTGCCAGTAGTATGCAGGGCGGCTCCTACGAGCAGTACTTC CASSMQGGSYEQYF
TRBJ2-7 - TRBD2 TRBV4-1 TGCGCCAGCAGCCAAGATTTAGCGGGGGACTACGAGCAGTACTTC CASSQDLAGDYEQYF
TRBJ2-7 - - TRBV12-5 TGTGCCGAATACTCTGCGGGGCGGCACTCCTACGAGCAGTACTTC CAEYSAGRHSYEQYF
TRBJ2-5 once TRBD1 TRBV6-5 TGTGCCAGCAGGGAGTACAGGGGCCATGGGGAGACCCAGTACTTC CASREYRGHGETQYF